The source of this T cell receptor beta chain is a study of human T cells and chemical hapten exposure. Study overall: Small differences in pooled library volume mainly drove the variation in TCR yields per sample.

The time point is: pre-sensitization, week 0. Treatment reported: therapeutic diphenylcyclopropenone sensitization with weekly scalp DPC. How the authors handled the data: Sequenced samples showed a median of around 93,000 TCRs each, with counts running from roughly 23,000 to 700,000. Via MiXCR, TCRdb re-called the RACE reads, giving one row per CDR3 protein. The V and J calls come from TCRdb's annotation, not from the publication. Of over 300,000 distinct CDR3 sequences listed, 4.5% to 6% are singletons. Germline V CDR1 and CDR2: SEHNR, FQNEAQ (reference sequence). V gave up 6 bases and J gave up 1 base, with 21 bases separating them. The CDR3 is made up of 17 amino acids. For this clonotype: Its antigen remains unidentified.

Whole-study results and caveats: Patch test score rose with PT1 expanded TCR count, significant at thresholds 8, 16 and 32, not 4. Controls formed significantly fewer large CDR3 similarity clusters than expanded TCRs did.

The rearrangement uses TRBV7-9 and TRBJ1-2; D call uncertain. This receptor was obtained from a woman in her fifties or sixties with alopecia areata. Some clones in this sample may be carry-over from other donors' samples. Sample: whole blood, taken in connection with sensitization to the hapten diphenylcyclopropenone (DPC). The DNA of the CDR3 is TGTGCCAGCAGTCTTACTCGCCCCGGTGTCAGTAACTATGGCTACACCTTC. Translation: CASSLTRPGVSNYGYTF.